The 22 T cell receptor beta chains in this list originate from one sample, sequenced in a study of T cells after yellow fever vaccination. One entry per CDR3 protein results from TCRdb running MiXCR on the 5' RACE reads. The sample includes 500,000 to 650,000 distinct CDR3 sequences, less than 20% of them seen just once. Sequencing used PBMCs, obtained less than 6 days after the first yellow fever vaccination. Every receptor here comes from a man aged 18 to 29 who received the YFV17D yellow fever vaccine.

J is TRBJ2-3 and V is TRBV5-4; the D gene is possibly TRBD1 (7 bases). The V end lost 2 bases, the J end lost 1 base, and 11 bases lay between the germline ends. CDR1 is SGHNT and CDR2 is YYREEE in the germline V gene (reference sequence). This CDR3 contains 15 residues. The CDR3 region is CASSFQGGGTDTQYF. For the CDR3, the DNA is TGTGCCAGCAGCTTTCAGGGGGGTGGCACAGATACGCAGTATTTT. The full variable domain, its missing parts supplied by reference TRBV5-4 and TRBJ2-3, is ETGVTQSPTHLIKTRGQQVTLRCSSQSGHNTVSWYQQALGQGPQFIFQYYREEENGRGNFPPRFSGLQFPNYSSELNVNALELDDSALYLCASSFQGGGTDTQYFGPGTRLTVL.

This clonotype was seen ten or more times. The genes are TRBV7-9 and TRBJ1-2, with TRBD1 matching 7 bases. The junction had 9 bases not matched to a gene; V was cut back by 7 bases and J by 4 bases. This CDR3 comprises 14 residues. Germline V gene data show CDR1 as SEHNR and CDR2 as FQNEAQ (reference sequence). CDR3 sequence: CASTTPTGPYGYTF. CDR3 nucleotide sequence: TGTGCCAGCACCACCCCGACAGGGCCCTATGGCTACACCTTC.

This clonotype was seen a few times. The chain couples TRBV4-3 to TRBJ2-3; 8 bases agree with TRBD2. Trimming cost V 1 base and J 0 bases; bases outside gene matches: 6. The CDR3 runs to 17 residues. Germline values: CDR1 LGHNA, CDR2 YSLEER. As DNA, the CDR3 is TGCGCCAGCAGCCAAGTTGCTAGCGGGTCTAGCACAGATACGCAGTATTTT. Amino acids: CASSQVASGSSTDTQYF.

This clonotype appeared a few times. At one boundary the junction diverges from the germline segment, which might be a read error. The CDR3 DNA sequence: TGTGCCAGCTGTTACTCCAGGGATGAGGGCCACAATGAGCAGTTCTTC. Amino acid sequence: CASCYSRDEGHNEQFF. This rearrangement joins TRBV6-2 or TRBV6-3 to TRBJ2-1; TRBD1 or TRBD2 may be the D gene (5 bases each). The germline V gene encodes CDR1 MNHEY and CDR2 SVGEGT. This CDR3 has 16 residues.

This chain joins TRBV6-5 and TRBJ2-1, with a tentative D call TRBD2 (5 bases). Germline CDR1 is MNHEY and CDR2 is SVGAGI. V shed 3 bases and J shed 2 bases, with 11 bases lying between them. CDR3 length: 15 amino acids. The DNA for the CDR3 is TGTGCCAGCAGTTATGAGGGTGGCGCCTACAATGAGCAGTTCTTC. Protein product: CASSYEGGAYNEQFF.

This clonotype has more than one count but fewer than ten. This chain's CDR3 is CASSLSRQGAGSPLHF. In DNA, the CDR3 is TGTGCCAGCAGCTTAAGCAGACAGGGGGCTGGTTCACCCCTCCACTTT. This chain links TRBV7-2 with TRBJ1-6; 10 bases line up with TRBD1. The CDR3 is made up of 16 amino acids. Germline lookup yields CDR1 SGHTA and CDR2 FQGNSA. V lost 2 bases, J lost 9 bases, and 7 bases stayed unmatched.

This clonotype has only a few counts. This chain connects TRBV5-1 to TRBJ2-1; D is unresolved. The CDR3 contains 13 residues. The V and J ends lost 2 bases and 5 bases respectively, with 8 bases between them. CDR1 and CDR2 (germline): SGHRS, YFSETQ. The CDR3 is CASSLNSDNEQFF. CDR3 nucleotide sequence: TGCGCCAGCAGCTTAAACAGCGACAATGAGCAGTTCTTC.

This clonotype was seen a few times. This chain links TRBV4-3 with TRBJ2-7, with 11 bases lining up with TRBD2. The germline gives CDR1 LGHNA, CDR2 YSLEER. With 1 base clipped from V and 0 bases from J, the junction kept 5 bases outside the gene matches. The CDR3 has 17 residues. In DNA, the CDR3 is TGCGCCAGCAGCCAAGGACTAGCGGGAACGAGCTCCTACGAGCAGTACTTC. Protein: CASSQGLAGTSSYEQYF.

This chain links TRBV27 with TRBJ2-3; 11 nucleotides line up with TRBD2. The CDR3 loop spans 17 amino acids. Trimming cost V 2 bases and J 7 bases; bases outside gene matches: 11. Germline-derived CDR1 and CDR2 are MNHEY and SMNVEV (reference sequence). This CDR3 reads CASSLEGTSGGWHTQYF. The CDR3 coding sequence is TGTGCCAGCAGTTTAGAAGGAACTAGCGGGGGTTGGCATACGCAGTATTTT.

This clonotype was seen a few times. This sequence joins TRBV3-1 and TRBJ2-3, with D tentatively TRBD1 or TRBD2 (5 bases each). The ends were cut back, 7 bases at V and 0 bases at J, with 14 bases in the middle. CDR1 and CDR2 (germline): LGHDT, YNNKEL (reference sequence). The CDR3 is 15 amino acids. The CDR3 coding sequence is TGTGCCAGCACGACACGGGGCAGCAGCACAGATACGCAGTATTTT. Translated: CASTTRGSSTDTQYF.

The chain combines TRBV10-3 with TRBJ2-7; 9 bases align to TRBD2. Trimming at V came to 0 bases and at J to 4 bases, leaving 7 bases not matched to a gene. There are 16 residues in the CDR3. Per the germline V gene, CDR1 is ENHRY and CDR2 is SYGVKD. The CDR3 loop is CAISESARGGGYEQYF. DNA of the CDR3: TGTGCCATCAGTGAGTCGGCTCGCGGGGGGGGGTACGAGCAGTACTTC.

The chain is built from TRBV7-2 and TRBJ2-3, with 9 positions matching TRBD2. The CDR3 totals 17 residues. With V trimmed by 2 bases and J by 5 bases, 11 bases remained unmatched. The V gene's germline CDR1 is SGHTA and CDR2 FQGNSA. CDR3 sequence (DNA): TGTGCCAGCAGCTTACTCCTGGGCGGGGGGGCCAGAGATACGCAGTATTTT. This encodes CASSLLLGGGARDTQYF.

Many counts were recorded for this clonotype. The DNA of the CDR3 is TGCGCCAGCAGCCACTCCTGGACAGGGGGGATTCAAGAGACCCAGTACTTC. Translation gives CASSHSWTGGIQETQYF. The chain is built from TRBV4-3 and TRBJ2-5, with TRBD1 identical over 10 bases. The CDR3 sequence is 17 residues long. V dropped 3 bases and J dropped 2; count of bases not matched to a gene: 9. CDR1 is LGHNA and CDR2 is YSLEER in the germline V gene.

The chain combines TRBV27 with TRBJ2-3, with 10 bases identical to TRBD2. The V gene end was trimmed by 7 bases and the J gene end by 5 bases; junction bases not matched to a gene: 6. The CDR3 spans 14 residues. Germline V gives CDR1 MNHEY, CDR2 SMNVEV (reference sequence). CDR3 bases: TGTGCCAGCATGCTAGCGGGGGAAGGAGATACGCAGTATTTT. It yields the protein CASMLAGEGDTQYF.

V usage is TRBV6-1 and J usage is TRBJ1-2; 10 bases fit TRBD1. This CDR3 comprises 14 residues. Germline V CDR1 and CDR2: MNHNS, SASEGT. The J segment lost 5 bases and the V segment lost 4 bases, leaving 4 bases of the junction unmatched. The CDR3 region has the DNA TGTGCCAGCAGTGCGGGACAGGGGCAATATGGCTACACCTTC. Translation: CASSAGQGQYGYTF.

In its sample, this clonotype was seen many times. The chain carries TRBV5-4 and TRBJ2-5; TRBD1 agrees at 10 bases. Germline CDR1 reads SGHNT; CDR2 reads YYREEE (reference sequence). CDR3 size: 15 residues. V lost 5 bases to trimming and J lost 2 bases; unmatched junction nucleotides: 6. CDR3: CASRSRTGGQETQYF. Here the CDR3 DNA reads TGTGCCAGCAGATCAAGGACAGGGGGGCAAGAGACCCAGTACTTC.

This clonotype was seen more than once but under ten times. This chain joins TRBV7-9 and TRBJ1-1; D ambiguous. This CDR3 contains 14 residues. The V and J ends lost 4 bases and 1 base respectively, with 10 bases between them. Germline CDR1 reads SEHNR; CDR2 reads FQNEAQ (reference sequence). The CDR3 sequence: CASSSLAGNTEAFF. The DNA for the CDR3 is TGTGCCAGCAGCTCCCTTGCGGGGAACACTGAAGCTTTCTTT.

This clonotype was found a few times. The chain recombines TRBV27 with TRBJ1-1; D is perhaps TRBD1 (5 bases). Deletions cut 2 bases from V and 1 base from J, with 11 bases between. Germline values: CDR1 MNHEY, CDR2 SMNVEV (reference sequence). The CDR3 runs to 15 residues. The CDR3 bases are TGTGCCAGCAGTTTAAGGACACTATCGAACACTGAAGCTTTCTTT. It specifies CASSLRTLSNTEAFF.

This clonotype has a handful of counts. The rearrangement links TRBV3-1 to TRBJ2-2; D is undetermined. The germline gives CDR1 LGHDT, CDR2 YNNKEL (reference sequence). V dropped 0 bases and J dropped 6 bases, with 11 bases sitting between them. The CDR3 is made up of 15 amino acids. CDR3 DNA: TGTGCCAGCAGCCAAGATTGGGGAATCCCCGGGGAGCTGTTTTTT. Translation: CASSQDWGIPGELFF.

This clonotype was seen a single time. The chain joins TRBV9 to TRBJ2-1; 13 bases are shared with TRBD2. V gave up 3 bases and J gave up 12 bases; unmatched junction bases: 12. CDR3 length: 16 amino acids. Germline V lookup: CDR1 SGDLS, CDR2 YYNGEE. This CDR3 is CASSGGLAGSPSGQFF. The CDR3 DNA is TGTGCCAGCAGCGGGGGACTAGCGGGGTCGCCTAGCGGGCAGTTCTTC. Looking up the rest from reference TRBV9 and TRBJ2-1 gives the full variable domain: DSGVTQTPKHLITATGQRVTLRCSPRSGDLSVYWYQQSLDQGLQFLIQYYNGEERAKGNILERFSAQQFPDLHSELNLSSLELGDSALYFCASSGGLAGSPSGQFFGPGTRLTVL.

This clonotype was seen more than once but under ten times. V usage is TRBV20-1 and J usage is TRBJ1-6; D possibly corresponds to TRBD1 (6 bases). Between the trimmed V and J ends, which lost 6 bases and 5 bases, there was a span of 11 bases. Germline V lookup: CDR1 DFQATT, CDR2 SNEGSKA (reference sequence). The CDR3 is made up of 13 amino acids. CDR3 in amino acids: CSAPQGNNSPLHF. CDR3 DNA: TGCAGTGCCCCACAGGGTAATAATTCACCCCTCCACTTT.

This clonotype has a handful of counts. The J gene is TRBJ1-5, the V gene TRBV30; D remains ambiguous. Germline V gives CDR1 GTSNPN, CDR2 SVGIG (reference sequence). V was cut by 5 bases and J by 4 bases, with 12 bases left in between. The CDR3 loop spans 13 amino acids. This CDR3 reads CAWARQENQPQHF. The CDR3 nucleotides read TGTGCCTGGGCAAGACAAGAGAATCAGCCCCAGCATTTT.